This T cell receptor beta chain was retrieved from a study of blood T cell repertoires in COVID-19. V lost 0 bases to trimming and J lost 5 bases; unmatched junction nucleotides: 7. The CDR3 is made up of 16 amino acids. Germline V lookup: CDR1 MGHRA, CDR2 YSYEKL. Under the authors' procedure: Amplification of reference gene primers provided the estimated nucleated cell counts. Here immunoSEQ multiplex PCR was the method, and the copy in TCRdb shows in-frame clones only, minus some. Clone size and V and J calls were adopted from that table, with D and trimming inferred from the DNA. The sample carries approximately 500,000 clones, less than 90% recorded once.

The sequence derives from a woman in her fifties or sixties with COVID-19, enrolled during active disease. The sample consisted of peripheral blood. The chain has TRBV4-1 and TRBJ1-2, with 9 bases matching TRBD1. CDR3 bases: TGCGCCAGCAGCCAAGAAGGCGGGACAGGGAGGTATGGCTACACCTTC. This encodes CASSQEGGTGRYGYTF.